This T cell receptor beta chain was captured in a study of metastatic and nonmetastatic thyroid tumors. Study information: From malignant and benign thyroid patients, repertoires in blood and in tumor or nodule tissue were compared. Study results and caveats: It was reportedly found that TCR beta diversity was significantly higher in malignant thyroid tumors than in benign nodules, a difference seen in both blood and tumor samples.

No patient had received any treatment before thyroid surgery. Per the germline V gene, CDR1 is LNHDA and CDR2 is SQIVND (reference sequence). V lost 0 bases to trimming and J lost 2 bases, with 14 bases between them. The CDR3 is 17 amino acids. Authors' analysis steps: What underpinned the distant-metastasis classifier for papillary thyroid cancer was the set of CDR3 differences across clinicopathological groups. TCRdb re-called the PCR reads with MiXCR. The V and J calls reflect TCRdb's pipeline rather than the authors' work. The top ten hold 21% of the sample, which has around 21,000 clones, about a sixth seen once. This clone has ten or more counts. The antigen remains undetermined.

The TCR sequence derives from a male donor with papillary thyroid cancer or a benign thyroid nodule (not recorded which). Some clones in this sample may be carry-over from other donors' samples. The V gene is TRBV19, the J gene TRBJ2-1; possibly TRBD2 for D (5 bases). Sequenced: blood. This CDR3 is CASSIDLRTQPYNEQFF. The CDR3 nucleotides read TGTGCCAGTAGTATAGATCTGCGGACTCAGCCCTACAATGAGCAGTTCTTC.